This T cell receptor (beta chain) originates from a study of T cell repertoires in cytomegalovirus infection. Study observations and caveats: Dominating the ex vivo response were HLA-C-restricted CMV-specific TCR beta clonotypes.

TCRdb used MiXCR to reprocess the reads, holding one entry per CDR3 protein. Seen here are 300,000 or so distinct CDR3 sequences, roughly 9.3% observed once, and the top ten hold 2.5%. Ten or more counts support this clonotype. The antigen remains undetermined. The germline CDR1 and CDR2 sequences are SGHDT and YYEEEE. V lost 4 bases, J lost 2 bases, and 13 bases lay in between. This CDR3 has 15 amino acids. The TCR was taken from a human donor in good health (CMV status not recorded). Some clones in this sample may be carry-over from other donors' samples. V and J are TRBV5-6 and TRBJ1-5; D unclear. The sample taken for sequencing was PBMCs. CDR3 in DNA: TGTGCCAGCAGCACCCTCGGACGAGGCAATCAGCCCCAGCATTTT. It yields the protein CASSTLGRGNQPQHF.